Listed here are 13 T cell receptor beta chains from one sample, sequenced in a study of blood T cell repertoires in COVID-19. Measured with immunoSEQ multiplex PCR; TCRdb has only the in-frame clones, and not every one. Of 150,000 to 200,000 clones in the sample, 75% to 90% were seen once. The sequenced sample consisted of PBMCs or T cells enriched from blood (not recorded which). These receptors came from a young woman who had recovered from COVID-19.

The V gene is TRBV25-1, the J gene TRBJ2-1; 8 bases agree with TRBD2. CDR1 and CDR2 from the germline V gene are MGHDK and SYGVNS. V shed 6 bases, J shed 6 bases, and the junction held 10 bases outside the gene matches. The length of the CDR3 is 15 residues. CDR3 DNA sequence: TGTGCCAGCAGCCGACGGGGGGGTCAAGGCAATGAGCAGTTCTTC. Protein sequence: CASSRRGGQGNEQFF.

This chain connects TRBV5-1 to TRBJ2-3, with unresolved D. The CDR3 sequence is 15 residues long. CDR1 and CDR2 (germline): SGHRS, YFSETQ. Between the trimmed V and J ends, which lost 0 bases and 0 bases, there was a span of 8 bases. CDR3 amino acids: CASSLGAGSTDTQYF. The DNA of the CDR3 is TGCGCCAGCAGCTTGGGGGCTGGCAGCACAGATACGCAGTATTTT.

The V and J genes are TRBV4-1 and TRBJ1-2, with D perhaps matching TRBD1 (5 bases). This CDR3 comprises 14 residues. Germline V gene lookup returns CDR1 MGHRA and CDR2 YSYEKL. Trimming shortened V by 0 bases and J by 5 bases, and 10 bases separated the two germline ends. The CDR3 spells CASSQDAQGYGYTF. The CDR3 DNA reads TGCGCCAGCAGCCAAGACGCCCAGGGTTATGGCTACACCTTC.

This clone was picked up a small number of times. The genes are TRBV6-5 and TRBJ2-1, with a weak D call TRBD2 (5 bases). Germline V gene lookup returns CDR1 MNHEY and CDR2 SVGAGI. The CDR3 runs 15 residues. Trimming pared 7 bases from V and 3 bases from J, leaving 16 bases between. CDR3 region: CASTRRETYYNEQFF. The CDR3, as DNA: TGTGCCAGCACCCGAAGGGAGACATACTACAATGAGCAGTTCTTC.

CDR3 protein: CASSNGWTSGVQETQYF. The CDR3 region has the DNA TGCGCCAGCAGCAATGGTTGGACTAGCGGGGTACAAGAGACCCAGTACTTC. The gene calls are TRBV5-1 and TRBJ2-5, with TRBD2 identical over 12 bases. The length of the CDR3 is 17 residues. The junction had 9 bases not matched to a gene; V was cut back by 4 bases and J by 2 bases. Germline CDR1 and CDR2: SGHRS and YFSETQ.

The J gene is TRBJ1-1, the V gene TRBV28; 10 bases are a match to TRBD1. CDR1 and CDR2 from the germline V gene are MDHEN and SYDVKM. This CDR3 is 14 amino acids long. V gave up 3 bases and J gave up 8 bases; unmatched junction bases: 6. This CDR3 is CASSFGTGDREAFF. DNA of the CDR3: TGTGCCAGCAGTTTTGGGACAGGGGACCGAGAAGCTTTCTTT.

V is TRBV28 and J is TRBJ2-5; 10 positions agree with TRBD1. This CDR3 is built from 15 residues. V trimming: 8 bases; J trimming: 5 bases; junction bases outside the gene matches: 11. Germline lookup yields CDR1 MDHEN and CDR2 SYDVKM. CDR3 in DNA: TGTGCCAGCTCGGGAGACAGGGGGCGGCAGGAGACCCAGTACTTC. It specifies CASSGDRGRQETQYF.

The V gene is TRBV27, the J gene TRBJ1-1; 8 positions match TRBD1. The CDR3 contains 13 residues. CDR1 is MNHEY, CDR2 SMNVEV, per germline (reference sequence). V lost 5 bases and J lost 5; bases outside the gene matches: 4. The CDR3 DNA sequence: TGTGCCAGCAGTGTAACAGGGGGGACTGAAGCTTTCTTT. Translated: CASSVTGGTEAFF.

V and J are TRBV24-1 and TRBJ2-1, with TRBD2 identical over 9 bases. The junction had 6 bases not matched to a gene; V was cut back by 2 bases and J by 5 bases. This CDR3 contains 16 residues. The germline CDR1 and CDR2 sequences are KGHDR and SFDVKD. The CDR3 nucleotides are TGTGCCACCAGTGATTCGAGCGGGAGGAAAAACAATGAGCAGTTCTTC. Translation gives CATSDSSGRKNNEQFF.

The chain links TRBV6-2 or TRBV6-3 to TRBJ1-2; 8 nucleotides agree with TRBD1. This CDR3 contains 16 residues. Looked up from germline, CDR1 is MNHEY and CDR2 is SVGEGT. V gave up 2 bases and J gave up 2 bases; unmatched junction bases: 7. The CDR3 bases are TGTGCCAGCAGTTACGTTCTGGGACAGGTAAACTATGGCTACACCTTC. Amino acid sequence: CASSYVLGQVNYGYTF.

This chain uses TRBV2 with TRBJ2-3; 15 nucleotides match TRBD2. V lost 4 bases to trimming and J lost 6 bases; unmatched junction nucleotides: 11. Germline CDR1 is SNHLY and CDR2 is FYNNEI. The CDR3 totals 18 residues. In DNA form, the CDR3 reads TGTGCCAGCAGTGGAGGGACTAGCGGGAGGATTGTGCTTGATACGCAGTATTTT. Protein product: CASSGGTSGRIVLDTQYF. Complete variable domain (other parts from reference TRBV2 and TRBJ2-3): EPEVTQTPSHQVTQMGQEVILRCVPISNHLYFYWYRQILGQKVEFLVSFYNNEISEKSEIFDDQFSVERPDGSNFTLKIRSTKLEDSAMYFCASSGGTSGRIVLDTQYFGPGTRLTVL.

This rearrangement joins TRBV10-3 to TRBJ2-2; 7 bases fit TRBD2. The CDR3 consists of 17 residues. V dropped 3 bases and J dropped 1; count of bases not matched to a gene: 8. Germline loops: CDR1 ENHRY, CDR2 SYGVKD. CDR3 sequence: CAISDSTGGRNTGELFF. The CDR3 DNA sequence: TGTGCCATCAGTGACTCCACTGGCGGGAGGAACACCGGGGAGCTGTTTTTT.

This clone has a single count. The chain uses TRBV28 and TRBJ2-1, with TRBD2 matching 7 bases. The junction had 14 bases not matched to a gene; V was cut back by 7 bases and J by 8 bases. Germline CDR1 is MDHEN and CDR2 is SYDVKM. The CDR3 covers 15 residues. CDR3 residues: CASTTGTMGGDEQFF. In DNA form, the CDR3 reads TGTGCCAGCACAACCGGGACTATGGGGGGGGATGAGCAGTTCTTC.